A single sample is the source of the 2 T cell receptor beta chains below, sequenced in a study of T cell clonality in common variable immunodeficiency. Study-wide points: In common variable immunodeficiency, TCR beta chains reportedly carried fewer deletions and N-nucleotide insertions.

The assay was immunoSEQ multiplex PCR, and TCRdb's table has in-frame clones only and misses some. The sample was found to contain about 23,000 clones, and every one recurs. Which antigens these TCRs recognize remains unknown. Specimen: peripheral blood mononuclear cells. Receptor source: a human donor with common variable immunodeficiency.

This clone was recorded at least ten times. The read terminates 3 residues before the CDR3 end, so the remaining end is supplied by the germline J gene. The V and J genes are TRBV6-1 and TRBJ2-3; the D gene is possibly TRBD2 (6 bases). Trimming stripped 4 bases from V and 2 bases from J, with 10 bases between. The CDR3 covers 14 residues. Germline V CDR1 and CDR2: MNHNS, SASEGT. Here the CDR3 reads CASSGGADTDTQYF. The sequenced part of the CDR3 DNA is TGTGCCAGCAGTGGCGGGGCGGACACAGATACG.

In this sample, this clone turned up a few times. The DNA read from the CDR3 is TGTGCCAGCAGCCGAGGGGTCAACAATGAG. This translates into CASSRGVNNE. The entire CDR3 protein is CASSRGVNNEQFF. The chain combines TRBV7-3 with TRBJ2-1; D is tentatively TRBD1 or TRBD2 (5 bases each). From the germline J gene comes the end of the CDR3, since the read stops 3 residues before it. Germline CDR1 is SGHTA and CDR2 is FQGTGA. V was clipped by 5 bases and J by 5 bases, with 10 bases between them. This CDR3 has 13 residues.